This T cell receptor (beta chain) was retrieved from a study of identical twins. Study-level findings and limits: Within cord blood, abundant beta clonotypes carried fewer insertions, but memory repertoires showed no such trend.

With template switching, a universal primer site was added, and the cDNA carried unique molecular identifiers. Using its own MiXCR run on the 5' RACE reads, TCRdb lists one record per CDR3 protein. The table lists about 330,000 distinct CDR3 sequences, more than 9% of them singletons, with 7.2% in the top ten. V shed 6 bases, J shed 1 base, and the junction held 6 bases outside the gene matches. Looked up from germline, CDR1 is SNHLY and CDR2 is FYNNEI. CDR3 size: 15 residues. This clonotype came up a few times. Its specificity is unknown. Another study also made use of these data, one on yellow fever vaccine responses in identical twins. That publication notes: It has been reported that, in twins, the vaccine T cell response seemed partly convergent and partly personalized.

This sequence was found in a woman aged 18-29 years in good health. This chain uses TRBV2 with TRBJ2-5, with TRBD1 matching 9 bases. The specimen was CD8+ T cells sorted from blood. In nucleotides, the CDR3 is TGTGCCAGCAGGCTGACAGGGGGTCTCCAAGAGACCCAGTACTTC. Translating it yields CASRLTGGLQETQYF.